This T cell receptor (beta chain) was identified in a study of CD8+CD57+ T cells in acquired aplastic anemia (dated by TCRdb to 2016 to 2018). About the study as a whole: Extracted DNA from sorted CD4+ and CD8+ cells averaged approximately 3 ug, ranging from roughly 0.17 to 30 ug. Healthy donor samples averaged approximately 10 million reads for CD4+ and under 12 million for CD8+ cells.

Genomic DNA served as template for TCR beta VDJ combination and CDR3 sequence profiling. An Illumina HiSeq 2000 was the platform used for TCR repertoire sequencing. As for the original processing: TRBV/TRBJ rearrangement plots, CDR3 size and DJ length profiles, and Simpson's diversity index were used to evaluate the repertoires. Whichever DNA sequence was most abundant in the deep sequencing data was defined as the immunodominant clone. CDR3 amino acid sequences were screened for sharing across subjects and were compared with published repertoires and the VDJdb database. TCRdb handled the public reads itself, with Q25 trimming in fastp and clone calling in MiXCR, and kept productive beta chains. All rows with the same CDR3 protein become a single entry with the most common DNA and genes. TCRdb's processing, not the study's, gives the V and J calls here. The sample data list fewer than 200,000 distinct CDR3 sequences, and around 60% of these were observed just once. The top ten hold roughly 42% of the sample.

The full study reports these points: Between patients and healthy controls, no significant difference in CD8+ Simpson's diversity was found (P=0.060). Although roughly 30 CD8+ CDR3 sequences were shared by patients and controls, these sequences appeared highly expressed in patients and within the immunodominant clones of patients.

This clonotype was picked up many times. Its antigen is unknown. Per-nucleotide qualities are absent, and no much larger clonotype sits a single base away. The study deep-sequenced TCR repertoires of sorted CD4+ and CD8+ blood T cells from severe aplastic anemia patients and healthy subjects. Ficoll-Paque density gradient centrifugation was used to isolate peripheral blood mononuclear cells. CD4+ and CD8+ T cells were sorted by FACS or magnetic beads before DNA extraction. CDR1 KGHDR and CDR2 SFDVKD are derived from the germline V gene. Unmatched junction bases come to 6, with V trimmed by 4 bases and J by 4 bases. From the cysteine up to the phenylalanine, the CDR3 has a length of 16 residues. Only CDR3 DNA is held: 48 bases, read in frame from base 1.

This receptor was obtained from a human donor in good health. The sequenced material came from sorted CD4+, CD8+, or CD8+CD57+ T cells (not recorded which) from PBMCs. The receptor chain draws on TRBV24-1 and TRBJ2-2, with 9 bases in between that match TRBD2. The CDR3 reads CATSELAGDSTGELFF. DNA sequence: TGTGCCACCAGTGAGTTAGCGGGGGACTCCACCGGGGAGCTGTTTTTT.